This is a list of T cell receptor beta chains from one sample in a study of CD8+CD57+ T cells in acquired aplastic anemia. TCRdb reprocessed the reads with MiXCR, giving one entry per CDR3 protein. The table shows about 190,000 distinct CDR3 sequences, with less than 65% occurring only once. The sample taken for sequencing was sorted CD4+, CD8+, or CD8+CD57+ T cells (not recorded which) from PBMCs. The receptors were sampled from a human donor in good health, serving as a control. Each CDR3 is given without its conserved first and last residue. Each record gives: V gene, J gene, CDR3 protein.

v_gene: TRBV6-5; j_gene: TRBJ1-2; CDR3aa: ASSYTGGRGGYT
v_gene: TRBV19; j_gene: TRBJ2-2; CDR3aa: ASSELLNTGELF
v_gene: TRBV6-5; j_gene: TRBJ2-3; CDR3aa: ASRGTSKWDTQY
v_gene: TRBV10-3; j_gene: TRBJ1-5; CDR3aa: AISDATGGFGVNQPQH
v_gene: TRBV6-5; j_gene: TRBJ2-3; CDR3aa: ASSYSVSDTQY
v_gene: TRBV5-5; j_gene: TRBJ1-5; CDR3aa: ASSLEGTGGIRPQH
v_gene: TRBV11-1; j_gene: TRBJ2-7; CDR3aa: ASSPPDRGEQY
v_gene: TRBV20-1; j_gene: TRBJ2-2; CDR3aa: SATTPLGGANTGELF
v_gene: TRBV7-3; j_gene: TRBJ2-2; CDR3aa: ASTWDRGPGELF
v_gene: TRBV7-3; j_gene: TRBJ1-6; CDR3aa: ASSPGQADSPLH
v_gene: TRBV6-5; j_gene: TRBJ2-1; CDR3aa: ASSLTGVPYNEQF
v_gene: TRBV7-3; j_gene: TRBJ1-2; CDR3aa: ASSLTGGNSNYGYT
v_gene: TRBV19; j_gene: TRBJ2-1; CDR3aa: ATRFTPYNEQF
v_gene: TRBV12-3/TRBV12-4; j_gene: TRBJ1-4; CDR3aa: ASSLAGEKLF
v_gene: TRBV7-2; j_gene: TRBJ2-7; CDR3aa: ASSLDWGGPYEQY
v_gene: TRBV19; j_gene: TRBJ2-5; CDR3aa: ASSIAGGDQETQY
v_gene: TRBV6-6; j_gene: TRBJ1-4; CDR3aa: ASSYGVGTGTEKLF
v_gene: TRBV5-1; j_gene: TRBJ1-1; CDR3aa: ASQETGNTEAF
v_gene: TRBV7-3; j_gene: TRBJ2-5; CDR3aa: ASSRGRPTGETQY
v_gene: TRBV7-2; j_gene: TRBJ1-2; CDR3aa: ASSLGHGTDNRGYT
v_gene: TRBV10-3; j_gene: TRBJ2-3; CDR3aa: AISEQSTDTQY
v_gene: TRBV7-8; j_gene: TRBJ2-3; CDR3aa: ASSLMGFTSTDTQY
v_gene: TRBV12-3/TRBV12-4; j_gene: TRBJ2-2; CDR3aa: ASSLGSGANTGELF
v_gene: TRBV20-1; j_gene: TRBJ2-3; CDR3aa: SAQHSQTDTQY
v_gene: TRBV2; j_gene: TRBJ1-1; CDR3aa: ASTMDREAF
v_gene: TRBV6-6; j_gene: TRBJ1-5; CDR3aa: ASSYDREGQPQH
v_gene: TRBV19; j_gene: TRBJ2-3; CDR3aa: ASSIQGSADTQY
v_gene: TRBV20-1; j_gene: TRBJ1-6; CDR3aa: SARVIRWTGGLRVNSPLH
v_gene: TRBV19; j_gene: TRBJ2-1; CDR3aa: ASSIRTSGGSYNEQF
v_gene: TRBV2; j_gene: TRBJ2-7; CDR3aa: ASILVGATYEQY
v_gene: TRBV5-1; j_gene: TRBJ2-7; CDR3aa: ASSLLLAGGGEQY
v_gene: TRBV27; j_gene: TRBJ1-6; CDR3aa: ASSLVNTGGNSPLH